The 7 T cell receptor beta chains listed next were all sequenced from one sample in a study of T-cell reconstitution after alpha-beta-depleted transplantation in children. It was with unique molecular identifiers that the TCRbeta library was prepared. Each CDR3 protein gets one entry after TCRdb re-called the PCR reads with MiXCR. The sample holds about 460,000 distinct CDR3 sequences, around 12% seen once. This material consisted of PBMCs from the stem cell graft donor, taken from the stem cell graft. The receptor set was obtained from a human donor who donated a stem cell graft to a child with combined immunodeficiency.

In regard to this clonotype: At one of its ends the junction is not consistent with the germline gene, which may arise from a read error. This rearrangement joins TRBV12-3 or TRBV12-4 to TRBJ2-7; a weak D match, TRBD1 (5 bases). CDR3 length: 15 residues. CDR3 amino acids: CASSPEQAFTYERYF. In DNA, the CDR3 is TGTGCCAGCAGCCCTGAACAGGCGTTCACCTACGAGCGGTACTTC.

The chain joins TRBV6-5 to TRBJ1-2; D is ambiguous. Between the trimmed V and J ends, which lost 0 bases and 0 bases, there was a span of 8 bases. CDR1 is MNHEY, CDR2 SVGAGI, per germline. This CDR3 is built from 15 residues. The CDR3, as DNA: TGTGCCAGCAGTTACTCGGGGTGGGCTAACTATGGCTACACCTTC. Its protein product is CASSYSGWANYGYTF.

This clonotype showed up just a few times. The chain joins TRBV7-9 to TRBJ2-1; TRBD2 is a possible D gene (6 bases). This CDR3 region has 15 residues. Germline-derived CDR1 and CDR2 are SEHNR and FQNEAQ (reference sequence). V was shortened by 1 base and J by 3 bases, with 10 bases between the two germline ends. The CDR3 bases are TGTGCCAGCAGCTTAGATGTGGGAGGCTACAATGAGCAGTTCTTC. It is translated as CASSLDVGGYNEQFF.

A few counts support this clonotype. The chain is built from TRBV7-2 and TRBJ2-2; a weak D match, TRBD1 (5 bases). The V gene's germline CDR1 is SGHTA and CDR2 FQGNSA. Trimming pared 3 bases from V and 5 bases from J, leaving 10 bases between. The CDR3 covers 14 residues. CDR3 nucleotide sequence: TGTGCCAGCAGCTTTTCTCAGGGTACCGGGGAGCTGTTTTTT. It specifies CASSFSQGTGELFF.

The chain couples TRBV12-5 to TRBJ2-7; unclear D gene. The V and J ends lost 4 bases and 2 bases respectively, with 27 bases between them. CDR1 is LGHNT and CDR2 is FRNRAP in the germline V gene. There are 19 residues in the CDR3. The CDR3 reads CASGSHARPKRFKTYEQYF. DNA of the CDR3: TGTGCTAGTGGTTCCCATGCCAGACCCAAGCGCTTCAAAACCTACGAGCAGTACTTC.

Only a few counts were recorded for this clonotype. The chain recombines TRBV10-3 with TRBJ2-5, with 9 bases lining up with TRBD2. There are 16 residues in the CDR3. Germline V gives CDR1 ENHRY, CDR2 SYGVKD. The ends lost 0 bases at V and 3 bases at J; junction bases unmatched: 5. CDR3 DNA: TGTGCCATCAGTGAGTCCGAAGCGGGAGGCAAAGAGACCCAGTACTTC. Its translation is CAISESEAGGKETQYF.

This clonotype was observed a few times. Here the CDR3 reads CASSPNGRMNTGELFF. The CDR3 DNA is TGTGCCAGCTCACCAAATGGACGGATGAACACCGGGGAGCTGTTTTTT. The chain is built from TRBV18 and TRBJ2-2, with D unclear. Germline-derived CDR1 and CDR2 are KGHSH and LQKENI. V lost 2 bases, J lost 1 base, and 11 bases lay in between. CDR3 size: 16 residues.